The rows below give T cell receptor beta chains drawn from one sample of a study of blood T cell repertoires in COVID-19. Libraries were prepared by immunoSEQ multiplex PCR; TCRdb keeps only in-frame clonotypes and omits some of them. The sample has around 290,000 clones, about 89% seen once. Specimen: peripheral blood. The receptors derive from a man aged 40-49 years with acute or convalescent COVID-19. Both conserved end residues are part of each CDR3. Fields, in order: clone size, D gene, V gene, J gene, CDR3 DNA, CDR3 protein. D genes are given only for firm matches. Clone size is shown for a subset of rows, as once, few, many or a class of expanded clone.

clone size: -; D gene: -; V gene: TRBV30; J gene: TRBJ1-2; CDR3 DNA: TGTGCCTGGAGTGTACTACGTTGGACTAACTATGGCTACACCTTC; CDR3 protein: CAWSVLRWTNYGYTF
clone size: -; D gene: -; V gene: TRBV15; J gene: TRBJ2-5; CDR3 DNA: TGTGCCACCAGCAGGGGGGCGGAGGAGACCCAGTACTTC; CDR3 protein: CATSRGAEETQYF
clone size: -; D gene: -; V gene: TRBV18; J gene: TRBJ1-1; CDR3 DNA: TGTGCCAGCTCACCAGACAAACACACTGAAGCTTTCTTT; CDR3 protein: CASSPDKHTEAFF
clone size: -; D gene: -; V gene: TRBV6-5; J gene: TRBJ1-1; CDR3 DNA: TGTGCCACCAGAACGACAGGCCGTAACACTGAAGCTTTCTTT; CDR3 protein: CATRTTGRNTEAFF
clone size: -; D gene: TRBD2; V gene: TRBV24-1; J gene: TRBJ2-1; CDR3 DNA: TGTGCCACCAGTGACCCTCGGGGGGGCCGTAACAATGAGCAGTTCTTC; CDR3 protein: CATSDPRGGRNNEQFF
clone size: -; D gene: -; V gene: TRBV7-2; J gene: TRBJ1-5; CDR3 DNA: TGTGCCAGCAGCTTCAGGGTTAATCAGCCCCAGCATTTT; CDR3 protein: CASSFRVNQPQHF
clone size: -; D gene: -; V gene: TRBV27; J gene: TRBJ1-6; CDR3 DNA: TGTGCCAGCAGTCCCAGTTTGGGGCCTTATAATTCACCCCTCCACTTT; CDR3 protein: CASSPSLGPYNSPLHF
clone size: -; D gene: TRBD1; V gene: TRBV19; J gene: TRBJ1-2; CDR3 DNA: TGTGCCAGTAGTATAGGAGGACAGGGACTTTTAGGAGGCTACACCTTC; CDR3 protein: CASSIGGQGLLGGYTF
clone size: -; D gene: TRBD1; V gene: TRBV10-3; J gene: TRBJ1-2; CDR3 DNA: TGTGCCATCAGGACTTCCGGGACAGGGTCGTCTCAATATGGCTACACCTTC; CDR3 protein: CAIRTSGTGSSQYGYTF
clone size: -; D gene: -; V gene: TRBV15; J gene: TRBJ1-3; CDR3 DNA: TGTGCCACCAGCAGAGATACCGGCGGGAACACCATATATTTT; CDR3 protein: CATSRDTGGNTIYF
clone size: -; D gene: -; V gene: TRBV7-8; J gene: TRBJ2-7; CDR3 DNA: TGTGCCAGCAGCTCTCCGTACGAGCAGTACTTC; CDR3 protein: CASSSPYEQYF
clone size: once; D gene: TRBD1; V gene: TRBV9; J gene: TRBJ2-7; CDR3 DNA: TGTGCCAGCAGCGTAGGCAGGGGGGAGCAGTACTTC; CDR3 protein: CASSVGRGEQYF
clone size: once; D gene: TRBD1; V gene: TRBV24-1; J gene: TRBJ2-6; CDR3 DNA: TGTGCCACCAGTCCAAGACAGGGGATCGGGGCCAACGTCCTGACTTTC; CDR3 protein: CATSPRQGIGANVLTF
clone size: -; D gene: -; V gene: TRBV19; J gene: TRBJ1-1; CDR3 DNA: TGTGCCAGTAGTTTCGGAGGGGAGATCACTGAAGCTTTCTTT; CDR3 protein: CASSFGGEITEAFF
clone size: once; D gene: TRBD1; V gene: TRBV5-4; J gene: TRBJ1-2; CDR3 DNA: TGTGCCAGCAGACCCTGGGACAGGGAGAATGGCTACACCTTC; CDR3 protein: CASRPWDRENGYTF
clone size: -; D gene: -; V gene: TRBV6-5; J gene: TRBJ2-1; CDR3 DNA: TGTGCCAGCAGCCCCGGGTCCGCCTACAATGAGCAGTTCTTC; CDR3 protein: CASSPGSAYNEQFF
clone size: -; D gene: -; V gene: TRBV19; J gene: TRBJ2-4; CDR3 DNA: TGTGCCAGTAGTATAAGGGGGGGATCCAAAAACATTCAGTACTTC; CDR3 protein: CASSIRGGSKNIQYF
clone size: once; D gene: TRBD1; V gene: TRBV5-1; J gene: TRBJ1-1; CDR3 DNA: TGCGCCAGCAGCCGCGGGACAGGGAACACTGAAGCTTTCTTT; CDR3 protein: CASSRGTGNTEAFF
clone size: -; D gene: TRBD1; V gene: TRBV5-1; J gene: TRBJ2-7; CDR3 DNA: TGCGCCAGCGGGAGGACAGGGGGCTCGGGCGAGCAGTACTTC; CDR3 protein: CASGRTGGSGEQYF
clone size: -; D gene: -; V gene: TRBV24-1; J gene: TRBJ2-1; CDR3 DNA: TGTGCCACCAGTGATACGGTAGCTAACTCCTACAATGAGCAGTTCTTC; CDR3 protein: CATSDTVANSYNEQFF
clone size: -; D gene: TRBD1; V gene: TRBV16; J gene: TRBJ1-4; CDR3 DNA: TGTGCCAGCAGCCTCGGGACAGGGGGCGTTGGAGAAAAACTGTTTTTT; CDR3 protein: CASSLGTGGVGEKLFF
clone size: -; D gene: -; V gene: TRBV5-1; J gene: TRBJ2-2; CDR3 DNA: TGCGCCAGCAGCTTGGACAGGGTGAAAACCGGGGAGCCGTTTTTT; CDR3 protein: CASSLDRVKTGEPFF
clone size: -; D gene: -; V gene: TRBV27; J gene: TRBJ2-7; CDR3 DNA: TGTGCCAGCAGTAGTATCAGGGAGGCACCCACCTACGAGCAGTACTTC; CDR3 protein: CASSSIREAPTYEQYF
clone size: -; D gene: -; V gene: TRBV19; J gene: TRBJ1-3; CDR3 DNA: TGTGCCAGTAGTCCTCAAGGGCGGGTAACTGGAAACACCATATATTTT; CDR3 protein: CASSPQGRVTGNTIYF
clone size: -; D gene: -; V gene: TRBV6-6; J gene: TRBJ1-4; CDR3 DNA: TGTGCCAGCAGCTCCGACACCACAACTAATGAAAAACTGTTTTTT; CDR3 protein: CASSSDTTTNEKLFF
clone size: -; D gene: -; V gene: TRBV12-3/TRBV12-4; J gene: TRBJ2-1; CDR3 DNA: TGTGCCAGCGGTAGGGGGAATGAGCAGTTCTTC; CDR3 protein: CASGRGNEQFF
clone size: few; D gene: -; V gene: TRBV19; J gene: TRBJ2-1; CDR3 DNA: TGTGCCAGTAGTATTGGGCAGCTTCAGTTCTTC; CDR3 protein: CASSIGQLQFF
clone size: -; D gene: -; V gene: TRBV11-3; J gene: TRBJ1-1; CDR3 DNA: TGTGCCAGCAGCTTAGGCCGGGGATCGAACACTGAAGCTTTCTTT; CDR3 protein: CASSLGRGSNTEAFF